This is a list of T cell receptor beta chains from one sample in a study of early T cells in non-severe SARS-CoV-2 infection. TCRdb ran MiXCR on the 5' RACE reads and lists one entry per CDR3 protein. The sample yields tens of thousands of distinct CDR3 sequences, 20% to 25% seen once. This material consisted of whole blood, taken at baseline. The source is an adult who was a healthcare worker with PCR-confirmed SARS-CoV-2 infection or an uninfected control (not recorded which). Each CDR3 is given with its conserved first and last residue. A D gene is named only where the DNA matches it firmly. The size of a clone is reported for some rows only, either as once, few or many, or as a class for expanded clones.

cdr3_nt	cdr3_aa	v_call	clone_size	j_call	d_call
TGTGCCAGCAGTTTAGCACAGGGGGTCAGAATGAACACTGAAGCTTTCTTT	CASSLAQGVRMNTEAFF	TRBV12-3/TRBV12-4	.	TRBJ1-1	TRBD1
TGCGCCAGCAGCCAAGAAATAGCGGGGGGGCCAGATACGCAGTATTTT	CASSQEIAGGPDTQYF	TRBV4-1	.	TRBJ2-3	TRBD2
TGTGCCAGCTCACCTACCCTTGGGACAGGGGAGGAAAAACTGTTTTTT	CASSPTLGTGEEKLFF	TRBV18	many	TRBJ1-4	TRBD1
TGTGCCAGCAGCTTAGGGAGGGCCGGGGAGCTGTTTTTT	CASSLGRAGELFF	TRBV7-8	few	TRBJ2-2	.
TGTGCCAGCAGTTACTTCGCGGGTGACTATGGCTACACCTTC	CASSYFAGDYGYTF	TRBV6-5	.	TRBJ1-2	.
TGTGCCAGCAGGGAGACTAGCGGGGGACAAGAGACCCAGTACTTC	CASRETSGGQETQYF	TRBV2	few	TRBJ2-5	TRBD2
TGTGCCAGCAGTTCAAGTAGCCGCACAGATACGCAGTATTTT	CASSSSSRTDTQYF	TRBV12-3/TRBV12-4	few	TRBJ2-3	.
TGCGCCAGCAGCCAAGGTATACTCGAAAAACTGTTTTTT	CASSQGILEKLFF	TRBV4-1	.	TRBJ1-4	.
TGCAGCGGATTTGGCGCGGACACTAACTATGGCTACACCTTC	CSGFGADTNYGYTF	TRBV29-1	few	TRBJ1-2	.
TGTGCCAGCTTCGCGGACCCTCGGGAGCAGTACTTC	CASFADPREQYF	TRBV18	few	TRBJ2-7	.
TGTGCCAGCAGCACAGAGGGGACGTATAGTTCCGATACGCAGTATTTT	CASSTEGTYSSDTQYF	TRBV9	few	TRBJ2-3	.
TGTGCCTGGAGCCGCTCGGATGAGCAGTTCTTC	CAWSRSDEQFF	TRBV30	few	TRBJ2-1	.
TGTGCCAGCAGCTCACATATAGCCGGGGGCCCCGATACGCAGTATTTT	CASSSHIAGGPDTQYF	TRBV12-3/TRBV12-4	.	TRBJ2-3	.
TGTGCCAGTGGGGGACAGGTCCCCTACGAGCAGTACTTC	CASGGQVPYEQYF	TRBV2	.	TRBJ2-7	TRBD1
TGTGCCAGCAGCCTCACCGCAGGGCAGGGCGGAGAAAAACTGTTTTTT	CASSLTAGQGGEKLFF	TRBV11-2	few	TRBJ1-4	.
TGTGCCAGCAGTTTATTACCGGGGGGAAACACTGAAGCTTTCTTT	CASSLLPGGNTEAFF	TRBV27	many	TRBJ1-1	.
TGTGCCACCAGCAGAGATTATGACTCTGGGGCCAACGTCCTGACTTTC	CATSRDYDSGANVLTF	TRBV15	once	TRBJ2-6	.
TGTGCCAGCAGGCCCTACAATGAGCAGTTCTTC	CASRPYNEQFF	TRBV12-3/TRBV12-4	.	TRBJ2-1	.
TGTGCCAGCAGTGCCAGGTCCACAGATACGCAGTATTTT	CASSARSTDTQYF	TRBV6-1	.	TRBJ2-3	.
TGTGCCAGCAGCACAAGACAGGGAGGCGAGCAGTACTTC	CASSTRQGGEQYF	TRBV7-2	.	TRBJ2-7	.
TGTGCCAGCAGCTTATATGCGGAAGAGACCCAGTACTTC	CASSLYAEETQYF	TRBV7-3	few	TRBJ2-5	.
TGCGCCAGCAGGCAAGTGTCCAGCGCGGAAGAGACCCAGTACTTC	CASRQVSSAEETQYF	TRBV4-1	.	TRBJ2-5	.
TGTGCCTGGAGTGCCAGCTCCTACGAGCAGTACTTC	CAWSASSYEQYF	TRBV30	few	TRBJ2-7	.
TGTGCCAGCAGGCAGACAGGGTCCTACGAGCAGTACTTC	CASRQTGSYEQYF	TRBV5-6	few	TRBJ2-7	TRBD1
TGTGCCAGCAGCTTATTGCGGTTAGCGGGAACCGGGGAGCTGTTTTTT	CASSLLRLAGTGELFF	TRBV7-8	.	TRBJ2-2	TRBD2
TGTGCCAGCTCACCTAGCGGGGTTACCTACAATGAGCAGTTCTTC	CASSPSGVTYNEQFF	TRBV18	few	TRBJ2-1	TRBD2
TGTGCCAGCAGTTCCCGGGACCTCTTCGAGCAGTACTTC	CASSSRDLFEQYF	TRBV12-3/TRBV12-4	few	TRBJ2-7	.
TGTGCCAGTAGTGTCCGGGACAGGAAGAACTTC	CASSVRDRKNF	TRBV19	.	TRBJ2-4	TRBD1
TGTGCCAGTAGTATAGAAAAGGTCTCTACGCAGTATTTT	CASSIEKVSTQYF	TRBV19	.	TRBJ2-3	.
TGTGCCAGCAGTTACCTCCTCCTCGGACTCGTGAACACTGAAGCTTTCTTT	CASSYLLLGLVNTEAFF	TRBV6-6	few	TRBJ1-1	.
TGTGCCAGCAGTCCTTTTGCCGGGGGGAACACCGGGGAGCTGTTTTTT	CASSPFAGGNTGELFF	TRBV9	many	TRBJ2-2	.
TGTGCCAGCAGTTTCACGTCTGCTGGGGCCAACGTCCTGACTTTC	CASSFTSAGANVLTF	TRBV28	.	TRBJ2-6	.
TGCAGTGCAGAATACAGGGGGCAGTATGGCTACACCTTC	CSAEYRGQYGYTF	TRBV20-1	many	TRBJ1-2	TRBD1
TGCAGTGCTAACCGGGACACCAGCACAGATACGCAGTATTTT	CSANRDTSTDTQYF	TRBV20-1	few	TRBJ2-3	.
TGTGCCAGCAGTCCCTCGGCGGGGGGGTTTGATGGCTACACCTTC	CASSPSAGGFDGYTF	TRBV12-3/TRBV12-4	few	TRBJ1-2	.
TGCGCCAGCAGAGAGGGGGGCAATCAGCCCCAGCATTTT	CASREGGNQPQHF	TRBV10-2	.	TRBJ1-5	.
TGCGCCAGCAGCCAAGGAACCCCGATGGCAGATACGCAGTATTTT	CASSQGTPMADTQYF	TRBV4-1	.	TRBJ2-3	.
TGTGCCAGCAGCTTAGTCACAGGGAGGAACACTGAAGCTTTCTTT	CASSLVTGRNTEAFF	TRBV11-2	.	TRBJ1-1	.
TGTGCCAGCAGCCGGACAGCGTCGAACACCGGGGAGCTGTTTTTT	CASSRTASNTGELFF	TRBV11-2	.	TRBJ2-2	.
TGCAGCGTGGCGACCAATGAAAAACTGTTTTTT	CSVATNEKLFF	TRBV29-1	.	TRBJ1-4	.
TGTGCCAGCAGCCAATCATGGGCGAGGGGCAATCAGCCCCAGCATTTT	CASSQSWARGNQPQHF	TRBV3-1	few	TRBJ1-5	.
TGTGCCAGCAGCGTACACAGCGACACTGAAGCTTTCTTT	CASSVHSDTEAFF	TRBV9	.	TRBJ1-1	.